This T cell receptor (beta chain) was sequenced for a study of T cell responses to AZD1222 COVID-19 vaccine. V lost 4 bases and J lost 0, with 7 bases in between. In germline, CDR1 is SGHVS, CDR2 FNYEAQ. This CDR3 region has 14 residues. Method: immunoSEQ multiplex PCR; TCRdb's copy keeps in-frame clones and lacks some. Seen here are 100,000 to 120,000 clones, about 94% observed once, and the top ten hold about 3%. The sample here was peripheral blood, taken 28 days after the second AZD1222 dose. This clonotype was obtained from an adult who received the AZD1222 COVID-19 vaccine. The chain combines TRBV7-6 with TRBJ1-3, with D unclear. This CDR3 is CASSSLSSGNTIYF. The DNA for the CDR3 is TGTGCCAGCAGCTCTCTTAGCTCTGGAAACACCATATATTTT.